The T cell receptor beta chain under discussion was sequenced for a study of response to subunit inactivated influenza vaccine. Study-wide findings and caveats: It was suggested by the authors that few new T cells are recruited by each seasonal influenza vaccination.

The CDR3 consists of 14 residues. Germline V gene lookup returns CDR1 SGHTA and CDR2 FQGNSA. The germline V and J ends were trimmed by 0 bases and 5 bases, with 9 bases remaining between them. TCRdb redid the calling of the RT-PCR reads with MiXCR, one entry per CDR3 protein. The repertoire holds about 520,000 distinct CDR3 sequences, with more than 7% as singletons. The count of this clonotype is one. What it binds is not known. The rearrangement joins TRBV7-2 to TRBJ2-3; D not resolved. The sequences come from PBMCs from blood, collected roughly 24 months after vaccination. The clonotype originates from a man aged 50 to 69 who received an inactivated influenza vaccine. CDR3 sequence reads: CASSLAVLIDTQYF. CDR3 coding DNA: TGTGCCAGCAGCTTAGCGGTCTTGATAGATACGCAGTATTTT. The entire variable domain, with the rest obtained from reference TRBV7-2 and TRBJ2-3, is as follows: GAGVSQSPSNKVTEKGKDVELRCDPISGHTALYWYRQSLGQGLEFLIYFQGNSAPDKSGLPSDRFSAERTGGSVSTLTIQRTQQEDSAVYLCASSLAVLIDTQYFGPGTRLTVL.